This passage covers 2 T cell receptor beta chains from one sample sequenced in a study of blood T cells in healthy people across ages. A J-beta primer mix and a sample-barcoded 5' primer were used in a second PCR of roughly 6 to 11 cycles. TCRdb re-called the 5' RACE reads with MiXCR, one entry per CDR3 protein. The table has more than 750,000 distinct CDR3 sequences, about 28% seen once. This sample also appeared in a second study, on T cells of mothers and their children.

Sequenced: blood. The receptors derive from a middle-aged woman in good health.

On this clonotype itself: A single base separates this from a much larger clone, so it may be a read error. This rearrangement joins TRBV12-3 or TRBV12-4 to TRBJ1-2; D call uncertain. The CDR3 extends over 13 amino acids. The DNA of the CDR3 is TGTGCCAGCAGTTCAGCCTCTAACTATGGCTACATCTTC. It specifies CASSSASNYGYIF.

This clonotype showed up many times. The chain recombines TRBV28 with TRBJ1-3, with 7 nucleotides matching TRBD1. The CDR3 runs 17 residues. The germline V gene has CDR1 MDHEN and CDR2 SYDVKM. Losses at the gene ends were 8 bases for V and 0 bases for J; bases not matched to a gene: 13. The CDR3 protein is CASAGGDRALSGNTIYF. DNA of the CDR3: TGTGCCAGCGCCGGGGGCGACAGGGCTCTCTCTGGAAACACCATATATTTT.